Shown below are 29 T cell receptor beta chains from a single sample sequenced in a study of cytomegalovirus exposure and HLA in healthy donors. PCR used 60 Vbeta primers and 13 Jbeta primers. This table comes from immunoSEQ multiplex PCR, and its TCRdb copy is limited to in-frame clones, with some not included. The sample lists under 250,000 clones; about 85% were seen once. The sample comprised PBMCs. These receptors all come from a girl aged 2 to 10 in good health and CMV-seronegative.

The chain recombines TRBV5-1 with TRBJ1-5; TRBD1 agrees at 7 bases. CDR3 size: 15 residues. Germline V gene sequence: CDR1 SGHRS, CDR2 YFSETQ. The ends lost 4 bases at V and 4 bases at J; junction bases unmatched: 8. CDR3 coding DNA: TGCGCCAGCAGCCTAGGGACAGCTCAGAATCAGCCCCAGCATTTT. The encoded protein is CASSLGTAQNQPQHF.

The rearrangement links TRBV27 to TRBJ1-1; perhaps TRBD1 as D (6 bases). V was clipped by 5 bases and J by 2 bases, with 12 bases between them. Looked up from germline, CDR1 is MNHEY and CDR2 is SMNVEV (reference sequence). The CDR3 length is 14 residues. This CDR3 is CASSPGQTNTEAFF. CDR3 nucleotides: TGTGCCAGCAGTCCCGGACAGACAAACACTGAAGCTTTCTTT.

The chain combines TRBV5-6 with TRBJ2-5; possibly TRBD1 for D (5 bases). The J call may not be correct, given that the DNA end is closer to TRBJ2-7. Germline V CDR1 and CDR2: SGHDT, YYEEEE. The CDR3 totals 13 residues. Here the CDR3 DNA reads TGTGCCAGCAGCTTGAGGGGTGCCTACGAGCAGTACTTC. Its translation is CASSLRGAYEQYF.

The chain employs TRBV7-9 and TRBJ2-7; the match to TRBD1 covers 7 bases. Germline CDR1 SEHNR, CDR2 FQNEAQ (reference sequence). The CDR3 runs 17 residues. V shed 4 bases and J 0 bases; nucleotides not matched to a gene: 12. The CDR3 coding sequence is TGTGCCAGCAGCTCCTTTCGGGGACAGTTTTTCTCCTACGAGCAGTACTTC. This sequence encodes CASSSFRGQFFSYEQYF.

The chain carries TRBV5-1 and TRBJ1-2; D perhaps matches TRBD1 (6 bases). V lost 3 bases to trimming and J lost 3 bases, with 15 bases between them. The germline gives CDR1 SGHRS, CDR2 YFSETQ. This CDR3 is 15 amino acids long. CDR3 region: CASSSGWEGDYGYTF. CDR3 nucleotide sequence: TGCGCCAGCAGCTCAGGATGGGAGGGGGACTATGGCTACACCTTC.

A remark on this clone: This sample also contains other DNA sequences that code for the same CDR3. The chain recombines TRBV6-5 with TRBJ1-2; D is unresolved. The CDR3 totals 14 residues. Germline V gene data show CDR1 as MNHEY and CDR2 as SVGAGI. V was shortened by 0 bases and J by 0 bases, with 5 bases between the two germline ends. The CDR3: CASSYSGTNYGYTF. The CDR3 DNA follows: TGTGCCAGCAGTTACTCCGGGACTAACTATGGCTACACCTTC.

This clone was seen just once. The V call is TRBV5-1, the J call TRBJ2-6; 9 bases agree with TRBD1. The CDR3 runs 16 residues. Germline V gene data show CDR1 as SGHRS and CDR2 as YFSETQ. After removal of 10 bases from V and 4 bases from J, the junction contained 12 bases not matched to a gene. Here the CDR3 DNA reads TGCGCCTCATCCGGGACAGGGATTACAGGGGCCAACGTCCTGACTTTC. Protein: CASSGTGITGANVLTF.

The DNA of the CDR3 is TGTGCCAGCAGCTTCTTCTCCAGAGGTGTCTCCTACGAGCAGTACTTC. This translates into CASSFFSRGVSYEQYF. The rearrangement joins TRBV7-8 to TRBJ2-7; no firm D call. In germline, CDR1 is SGHVS, CDR2 FQNEAQ. The CDR3 runs to 16 residues. Trimming took off 3 bases at V and 0 bases at J, with 15 bases between the two ends. Using reference TRBV7-8 and TRBJ2-7 for the parts outside the CDR3, the full variable domain is GAGVSQSPRYKVAKRGQDVALRCDPISGHVSLFWYQQALGQGPEFLTYFQNEAQLDKSGLPSDRFFAERPEGSVSTLKIQRTQQEDSAVYLCASSFFSRGVSYEQYFGPGTRLTVT.

With regard to this clone: A read error may account for a junction end that differs from germline. V gene TRBV5-8 combines with J gene TRBJ2-7, with D unresolved. The CDR3 is 9 amino acids. Per germline, CDR1 SGHTS and CDR2 YDEGEE. The CDR3 DNA reads as TGTGCCAGCAGCTTGACCTCGGACTTC. It is translated as CASSLTSDF.

This clone was observed a single time. This chain links TRBV23-1 with TRBJ1-6; possible D gene TRBD1, 6 bases. TRBV23-1 is classed as an ORF, of uncertain function. The CDR3 sequence is 14 residues long. V dropped 3 bases and J dropped 7 bases, with 10 bases sitting between them. The CDR3 region has the DNA TGCGCCAGCAGTCAGGACAGTTCAAATTCACCCCTCCACTTT. It is translated as CASSQDSSNSPLHF.

The rearrangement links TRBV19 to TRBJ1-5; D might be TRBD1 (5 bases). Germline V gene lookup returns CDR1 LNHDA and CDR2 SQIVND (reference sequence). This CDR3 is 15 amino acids long. Between the trimmed V and J ends, which lost 3 bases and 5 bases, there was a span of 14 bases. DNA of the CDR3: TGTGCCAGTAGTATTTGGGTAGGGGAAGATCAGCCCCAGCATTTT. Translation: CASSIWVGEDQPQHF.

The V gene is TRBV29-1, the J gene TRBJ1-2, with 8 nucleotides matching TRBD1. V lost 7 bases, J lost 7 bases, and 8 bases stayed unmatched. Per the germline V gene, CDR1 is SQVTM and CDR2 is ANQGSEA. CDR3 size: 12 residues. CDR3 DNA: TGCAGCGCCCCAGGGGGCAGAGGTGGCTACACCTTC. This translates into CSAPGGRGGYTF.

The chain recombines TRBV6-1 with TRBJ2-1, with 8 positions matching TRBD2. With 1 base clipped from V and 1 base from J, the junction kept 3 bases outside the gene matches. This CDR3 has 16 amino acids. CDR1 is MNHNS, CDR2 SASEGT, per germline. The DNA of the CDR3 is TGTGCCAGCAGTGAAGGGGCGGGAGGATCCTACAATGAGCAGTTCTTC. Translated: CASSEGAGGSYNEQFF.

The CDR3 loop reads CASSLVPTSAPGNEQFF. CDR3 nucleotides: TGTGCCAGCAGCTTAGTCCCCACTAGCGCGCCGGGAAATGAGCAGTTCTTC. The chain couples TRBV11-2 to TRBJ2-1; TRBD2 aligns across 7 bases. Trimming took 1 base from V and 7 from J; bases not matched to a gene: 13. Germline V CDR1 and CDR2: SGHAT, FQNNGV. The CDR3 spans 17 residues.

The J gene is TRBJ1-1, the V gene TRBV6-5; D remains ambiguous. Germline lookup yields CDR1 MNHEY and CDR2 SVGAGI. This CDR3 spans 15 amino acids. Trimming removed 0 bases at V and 3 bases at J, with 11 bases between. The CDR3 is CASSYSGRAYTEAFF. The CDR3 nucleotides are TGTGCCAGCAGTTACTCGGGGAGGGCGTACACTGAAGCTTTCTTT.

The V and J genes are TRBV4-1 and TRBJ1-2; D ambiguous. Germline loops: CDR1 MGHRA, CDR2 YSYEKL. V was shortened by 1 base and J by 4 bases, with 7 bases between the two germline ends. This CDR3 contains 13 residues. The CDR3: CASSQVTAYGYTF. The CDR3 DNA reads as TGCGCCAGCAGCCAAGTCACAGCCTATGGCTACACCTTC.

V is TRBV6-1 and J is TRBJ2-7; D might be TRBD1 (5 bases). CDR3 size: 12 residues. From germline, CDR1 is MNHNS and CDR2 SASEGT. Trimming removed 2 bases at V and 9 bases at J, with 11 bases between. The CDR3 sequence: CASSEWGRAQYF. The CDR3 DNA reads TGTGCCAGCAGTGAATGGGGCAGGGCGCAGTACTTC.

This sequence joins TRBV10-2 and TRBJ1-5; TRBD1 agrees at 9 bases. CDR1 is WSHSY and CDR2 is SAAADI in the germline V gene. The V and J ends lost 5 bases and 3 bases, in that order; junction bases with no gene match: 2. This CDR3 comprises 14 residues. The CDR3 nucleotides are TGCGCCAGCAGTTACAGGGGGCTCAATCAGCCCCAGCATTTT. The encoded protein is CASSYRGLNQPQHF.

The chain has TRBV6-5 and TRBJ2-7, with D possibly matching TRBD2 (5 bases). V lost 6 bases and J lost 7, with 13 bases in between. The germline V gene has CDR1 MNHEY and CDR2 SVGAGI. The CDR3 extends over 12 amino acids. The CDR3 DNA sequence: TGTGCCAGCAGCCGAGCTCCGGGGGAGCAGTACTTC. Protein sequence: CASSRAPGEQYF.

This clone turned up a few times. The chain joins TRBV27 to TRBJ2-2; 7 positions agree with TRBD2. CDR1 and CDR2 from the germline V gene are MNHEY and SMNVEV (reference sequence). The CDR3 extends over 16 amino acids. V dropped 2 bases and J dropped 1; count of bases not matched to a gene: 4. CDR3 in DNA: TGTGCCAGCAGTTTAAGGGCTAGCGGGAACACCGGGGAGCTGTTTTTT. Translation: CASSLRASGNTGELFF.

The CDR3 loop reads CASSYRQGPQYF. CDR3 sequence (DNA): TGTGCCAGCAGTTATCGACAGGGGCCTCAGTACTTC. The V call is TRBV27, the J call TRBJ2-4, with 8 nucleotides matching TRBD1. Looked up from germline, CDR1 is MNHEY and CDR2 is SMNVEV (reference sequence). V was pared by 4 bases and J by 12 bases, with 5 bases of the junction left unmatched. This CDR3 contains 12 residues.

This clone showed up just a few times. V and J are TRBV10-3 and TRBJ2-3; 8 bases line up with TRBD2. From germline, CDR1 is ENHRY and CDR2 SYGVKD. The CDR3 covers 14 residues. J gave up 3 bases and V 5 bases, and 4 bases lay outside the gene matches. CDR3 protein: CAISSGGGTDTQYF. The CDR3 DNA reads TGTGCCATCAGTAGCGGGGGCGGGACAGATACGCAGTATTTT.

The chain carries TRBV5-1 and TRBJ2-7, with 10 bases aligning to TRBD2. The CDR3 is made up of 16 amino acids. The V and J ends lost 4 bases and 1 base, in that order; junction bases with no gene match: 8. Germline CDR1 and CDR2: SGHRS and YFSETQ. In DNA, the CDR3 is TGCGCCAGCAGCAGGCAACTAGCGGGGAAATCCTACGAGCAGTACTTC. Translation: CASSRQLAGKSYEQYF.

The chain recombines TRBV4-1 with TRBJ1-2, with 10 bases fitting TRBD1. CDR3 size: 16 residues. Per the germline V gene, CDR1 is MGHRA and CDR2 is YSYEKL. The V gene end was trimmed by 2 bases and the J gene end by 3 bases; junction bases not matched to a gene: 6. The CDR3 region is CASSQYLGQGYYGYTF. DNA for the CDR3: TGCGCCAGCAGCCAATACTTGGGACAGGGGTACTATGGCTACACCTTC.

CDR3 sequence (DNA): TGTGCCAGCAGCTTGGGCTTCAGGGGGAACACTGAAGCTTTCTTT. It translates to CASSLGFRGNTEAFF. The chain carries TRBV5-6 and TRBJ1-1, with TRBD1 as a possible D gene (6 bases). The germline V and J ends were trimmed by 0 bases and 1 base, with 10 bases remaining between them. CDR3 size: 15 residues. Germline V gene lookup returns CDR1 SGHDT and CDR2 YYEEEE.

This clone was detected only a few times. The chain carries TRBV5-1 and TRBJ2-5; 12 nucleotides match TRBD2. The trim removed 0 bases at V and 5 bases at J, leaving 8 bases unmatched. The CDR3 contains 17 residues. From germline, CDR1 is SGHRS and CDR2 YFSETQ. This CDR3 is CASSLGLAGGPEETQYF. DNA of the CDR3: TGCGCCAGCAGCTTGGGGCTAGCGGGGGGGCCGGAGGAGACCCAGTACTTC.

The V gene is TRBV7-9, the J gene TRBJ2-1, with D perhaps matching TRBD1 (5 bases). Trimming pared 4 bases from V and 7 bases from J, leaving 11 bases between. From germline, CDR1 is SEHNR and CDR2 FQNEAQ (reference sequence). CDR3 length: 13 residues. CDR3 bases: TGTGCCAGCAGCTCCGGGCCAGGGAATGAGCAGTTCTTC. Translation gives CASSSGPGNEQFF. Full variable domain (missing parts from reference TRBV7-9 and TRBJ2-1): DTGVSQNPRHKITKRGQNVTFRCDPISEHNRLYWYRQTLGQGPEFLTYFQNEAQLEKSRLLSDRFSAERPKGSFSTLEIQRTEQGDSAMYLCASSSGPGNEQFFGPGTRLTVL.

The sample holds one count of this clone. The chain carries TRBV19 and TRBJ2-1; D gene ambiguous. CDR1 LNHDA and CDR2 SQIVND come from the germline V gene (reference sequence). This CDR3 is 13 amino acids long. Trimming removed 3 bases at V and 4 bases at J, with 7 bases between. CDR3 amino acids: CASSIPGYNEQFF. The CDR3, as DNA: TGTGCCAGTAGTATTCCGGGTTACAATGAGCAGTTCTTC.

V gene TRBV30 combines with J gene TRBJ2-5, with D perhaps TRBD2 (6 bases). V was cut by 2 bases and J by 9 bases, with 13 bases left in between. The germline CDR1 and CDR2 sequences are GTSNPN and SVGIG (reference sequence). There are 12 residues in the CDR3. CDR3 DNA: TGTGCCTGGAGTCCTGGACCGGGGGCCCAGTACTTC. Residues: CAWSPGPGAQYF. The full variable domain, completed using reference TRBV30 and TRBJ2-5, is SQTIHQWPATLVQPVGSPLSLECTVEGTSNPNLYWYRQAAGRGLQLLFYSVGIGQISSEVPQNLSASRPQDRQFILSSKKLLLSDSGFYLCAWSPGPGAQYFGPGTRLLVL.